The source of this T cell receptor (beta chain) is a study of T-cell reconstitution after alpha-beta-depleted transplantation in children. Unique molecular identifiers featured in how the TCRbeta library was prepared. TCRdb recomputed calls from the PCR reads with MiXCR, one row per CDR3 protein. The sample has approximately 420,000 distinct CDR3 sequences; approximately 10% are singletons. The source material was PBMCs from the stem cell graft donor, sampled from the stem cell graft. The source is a human donor who donated a stem cell graft to a child with acute myeloid leukemia.

In DNA form, the CDR3 reads TGCAGTGCTAGGGACGCCTCAGATACGCAGTATTTT. Translated, it gives CSARDASDTQYF. The chain combines TRBV20-1 with TRBJ2-3; D ambiguous. Between the trimmed V and J ends, which lost 3 bases and 4 bases, there was a span of 8 bases. The CDR3 is made up of 12 amino acids. Germline values: CDR1 DFQATT, CDR2 SNEGSKA (reference sequence).